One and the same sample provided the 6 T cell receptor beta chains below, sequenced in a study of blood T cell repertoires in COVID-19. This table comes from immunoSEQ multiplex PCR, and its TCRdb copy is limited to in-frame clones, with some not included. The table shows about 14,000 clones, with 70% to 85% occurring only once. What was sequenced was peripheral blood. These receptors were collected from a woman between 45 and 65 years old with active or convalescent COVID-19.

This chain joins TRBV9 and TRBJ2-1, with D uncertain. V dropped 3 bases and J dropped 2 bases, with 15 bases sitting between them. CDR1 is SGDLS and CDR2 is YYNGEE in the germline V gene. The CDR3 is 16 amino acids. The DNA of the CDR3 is TGTGCCAGCAGCGGCCCCATTGGGCGCGCCTACAATGAGCAGTTCTTC. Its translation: CASSGPIGRAYNEQFF.

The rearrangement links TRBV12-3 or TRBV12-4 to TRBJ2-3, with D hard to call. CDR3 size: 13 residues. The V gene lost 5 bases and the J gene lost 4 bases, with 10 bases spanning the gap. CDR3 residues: CASSPPIADTQYF. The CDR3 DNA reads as TGTGCCAGCAGTCCCCCCATAGCAGATACGCAGTATTTT.

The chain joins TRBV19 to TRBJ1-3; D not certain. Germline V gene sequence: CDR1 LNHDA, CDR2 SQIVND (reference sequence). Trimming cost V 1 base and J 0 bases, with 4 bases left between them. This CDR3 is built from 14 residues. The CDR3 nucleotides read TGTGCCAGTAGTATAGCGGGCTCTGGAAACACCATATATTTT. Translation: CASSIAGSGNTIYF.

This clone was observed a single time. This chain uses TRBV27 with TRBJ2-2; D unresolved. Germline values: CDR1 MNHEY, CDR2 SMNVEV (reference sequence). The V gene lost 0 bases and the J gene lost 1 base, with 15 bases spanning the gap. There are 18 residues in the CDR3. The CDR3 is CASSLSGFGRKNTGELFF. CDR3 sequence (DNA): TGTGCCAGCAGTTTATCTGGTTTTGGCAGAAAGAACACCGGGGAGCTGTTTTTT.

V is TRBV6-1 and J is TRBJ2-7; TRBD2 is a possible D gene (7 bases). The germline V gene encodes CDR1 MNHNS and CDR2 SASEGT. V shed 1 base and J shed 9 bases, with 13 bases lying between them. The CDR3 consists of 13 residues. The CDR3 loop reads CASSEEGGFGQYF. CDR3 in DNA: TGTGCCAGCAGTGAAGAGGGGGGGTTCGGGCAGTACTTC.

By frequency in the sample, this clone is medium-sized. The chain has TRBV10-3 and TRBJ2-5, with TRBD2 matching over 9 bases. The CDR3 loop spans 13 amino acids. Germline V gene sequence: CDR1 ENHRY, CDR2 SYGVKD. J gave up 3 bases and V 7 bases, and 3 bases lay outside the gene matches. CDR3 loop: CAINAGGEETQYF. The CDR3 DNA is TGTGCCATCAATGCGGGGGGGGAAGAGACCCAGTACTTC.